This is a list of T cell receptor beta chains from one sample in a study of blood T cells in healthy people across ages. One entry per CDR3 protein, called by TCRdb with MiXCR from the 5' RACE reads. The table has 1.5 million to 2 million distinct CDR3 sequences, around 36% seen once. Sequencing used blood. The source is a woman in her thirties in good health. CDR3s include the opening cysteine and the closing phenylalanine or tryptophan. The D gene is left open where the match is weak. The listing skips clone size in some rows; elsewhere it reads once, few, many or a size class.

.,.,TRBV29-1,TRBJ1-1,CSVKWKRSNTEAFF,TGCAGCGTTAAATGGAAGAGGTCGAACACTGAAGCTTTCTTT
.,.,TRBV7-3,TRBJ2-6,CASSLTGGAGANVLTF,TGTGCCAGCAGCTTAACTGGAGGGGCTGGGGCCAACGTCCTGACTTTC
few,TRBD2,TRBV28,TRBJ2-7,CASISGTSGTDEQYF,TGTGCCAGCATTTCGGGGACTAGCGGGACCGACGAGCAGTACTTC
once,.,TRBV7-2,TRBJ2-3,CASSHGPDTDTQYF,TGTGCCAGCAGCCACGGACCCGACACAGATACGCAGTATTTT
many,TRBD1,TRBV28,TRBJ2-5,CACGTGEETQYF,TGTGCTTGTGGGACAGGGGAAGAGACCCAGTACTTC
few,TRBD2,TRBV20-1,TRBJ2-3,CSAGLAGPTQYF,TGCAGTGCGGGACTAGCGGGGCCCACGCAGTATTTT
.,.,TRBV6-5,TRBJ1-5,CASSYLGAGQPQHF,TGTGCCAGCAGTTACTTGGGGGCAGGGCAGCCCCAGCATTTT
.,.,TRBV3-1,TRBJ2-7,CASSQNLDTSYEQYF,TGTGCCAGCAGCCAAAATCTCGACACTTCCTACGAGCAGTACTTC
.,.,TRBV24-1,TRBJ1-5,CATSEATNQPQHF,TGTGCCACGAGCGAGGCGACGAATCAGCCCCAGCATTTT
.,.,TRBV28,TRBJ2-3,CASSLPLLGTDTQYF,TGTGCCAGCAGTTTGCCCCTCCTGGGCACAGATACGCAGTATTTT
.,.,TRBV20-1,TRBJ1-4,CSARDWAGDEKLFF,TGCAGTGCTAGAGATTGGGCAGGGGATGAAAAACTGTTTTTT
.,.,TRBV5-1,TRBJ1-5,CASRAVSNQPQHF,TGCGCCAGCAGAGCAGTGAGCAATCAGCCCCAGCATTTT
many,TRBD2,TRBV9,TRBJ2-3,CASSAGLAGGSDTQYF,TGTGCCAGCAGCGCCGGACTAGCGGGAGGTTCAGATACGCAGTATTTT
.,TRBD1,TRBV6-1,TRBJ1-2,CASRGTVALSYGYTF,TGTGCCAGCAGGGGGACAGTTGCACTCAGCTATGGCTACACCTTC
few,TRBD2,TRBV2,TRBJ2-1,CASSEKASGGNEQFF,TGTGCCAGCAGTGAAAAGGCTAGCGGGGGAAATGAGCAGTTCTTC
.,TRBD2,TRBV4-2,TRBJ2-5,CASSHLGLADQETQYF,TGTGCCAGCAGCCACCTGGGACTAGCGGATCAAGAGACCCAGTACTTC